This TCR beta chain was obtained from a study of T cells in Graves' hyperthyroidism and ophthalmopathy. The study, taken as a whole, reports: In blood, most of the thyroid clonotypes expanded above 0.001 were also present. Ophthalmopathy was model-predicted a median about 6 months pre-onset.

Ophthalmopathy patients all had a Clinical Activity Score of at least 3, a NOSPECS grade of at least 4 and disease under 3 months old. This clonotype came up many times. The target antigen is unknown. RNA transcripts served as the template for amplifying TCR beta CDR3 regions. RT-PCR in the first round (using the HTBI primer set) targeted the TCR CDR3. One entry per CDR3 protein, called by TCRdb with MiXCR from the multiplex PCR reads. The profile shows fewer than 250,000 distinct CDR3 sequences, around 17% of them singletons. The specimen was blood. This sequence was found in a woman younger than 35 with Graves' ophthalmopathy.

CDR3 DNA sequence: TGCGCCAGCAGCTTGGCAGTTGGGGGCGACTACGAGCAGTACTTC. It encodes CASSLAVGGDYEQYF. The V and J genes are TRBV5-1 and TRBJ2-7; D is perhaps TRBD1 (6 bases). CDR3 size: 15 residues. Germline CDR1 reads SGHRS; CDR2 reads YFSETQ. The V gene lost 0 bases and the J gene lost 3 bases, with 13 bases spanning the gap.